Following are 14 T cell receptor beta chains from one sample sequenced in a study. The TRBV12-4/TRBJ1-2 clonotypes were amplified using barcode primers with ligated adaptors. TCRdb used MiXCR to reprocess the multiplex PCR reads, holding one entry per CDR3 protein. The repertoire holds about 1,100 distinct CDR3 sequences, with 0.74% as singletons. Treg sorting used a CD4+CD25+CD127-/low gate. Sequencing used Tregs sorted from blood. These receptors were taken from a female donor with breast cancer.

By frequency in the sample, this clonotype is large. The rearrangement links TRBV12-3 or TRBV12-4 to TRBJ1-2; maybe TRBD1 (5 bases). This CDR3 comprises 13 residues. V lost 3 bases to trimming and J lost 4 bases, with 9 bases between them. The CDR3 reads CASSLGLPYGYTF. As DNA, the CDR3 is TGTGCCAGCAGTTTGGGACTCCCCTATGGCTACACCTTC.

By frequency in the sample, this clonotype is medium-sized. This rearrangement joins TRBV12-3 or TRBV12-4 to TRBJ1-2; TRBD1 might be the D (5 bases). The ends were cut back, 6 bases at V and 8 bases at J, with 19 bases in the middle. The CDR3 is 14 residues long. The CDR3 coding sequence is TGTGCCAGCAGCCCCGGTGGGTCAGGGCGAGGCTACACCTTC. Its translation is CASSPGGSGRGYTF.

By sample fraction, this clonotype is large (0.1 to 1%). The chain couples TRBV12-3 or TRBV12-4 to TRBJ1-2, with D possibly TRBD1 on 5 matching bases. The CDR3 totals 13 residues. Trimming took 6 bases from V and 6 from J, leaving 14 bases between them. The CDR3 DNA sequence: TGTGCCAGCAGGTCCCAGCGGGGCAATGGCTACACCTTC. Translating gives CASRSQRGNGYTF.

This clonotype is medium-sized within its sample. The chain combines TRBV12-3 or TRBV12-4 with TRBJ1-2; D uncertain. This CDR3 contains 12 residues. Trimming removed 6 bases at V and 2 bases at J, with 7 bases between. CDR3 sequence (DNA): TGTGCCAGCAGCCTGGACAACTATGGCTACACCTTC. The encoded protein is CASSLDNYGYTF.

By share, this clonotype counts as medium-sized. The chain recombines TRBV12-3 or TRBV12-4 with TRBJ1-2; D unclear. The CDR3 contains 11 residues. Trimming took 8 bases from V and 5 from J, leaving 9 bases between them. The CDR3 coding sequence is TGTGCCAGCCTATTAACTTATGGCTACACCTTC. It translates to CASLLTYGYTF.

Sample share makes this clonotype medium-sized. The chain is built from TRBV12-3 or TRBV12-4 and TRBJ1-2; weak D call: TRBD1 (5 bases). This CDR3 region has 15 residues. V was clipped by 6 bases and J by 1 base, with 15 bases between them. CDR3 in amino acids: CASRGTGAGNYGYTF. As DNA, the CDR3 is TGTGCCAGCAGAGGGACCGGGGCGGGTAACTATGGCTACACCTTC.

This clonotype is categorized as medium-sized. The chain recombines TRBV12-3 or TRBV12-4 with TRBJ1-2; D gene ambiguous. Trimming removed 6 bases from V and 12 bases from J, with 20 bases in between. The CDR3 is 13 residues long. CDR3 bases: TGTGCCAGCAGATCGCCCGTCTTCAGCGGACACACCTTC. This encodes CASRSPVFSGHTF.

This clonotype is medium-sized (0.01 to 0.1%). This rearrangement joins TRBV12-3 or TRBV12-4 to TRBJ1-2; a possible D gene is TRBD1 (5 bases). The length of the CDR3 is 12 residues. Between the trimmed V and J ends, which lost 5 bases and 8 bases, there was a span of 12 bases. The DNA for the CDR3 is TGTGCCAGCAGTGTGACAGATACGGGCTACACCTTC. Amino acids: CASSVTDTGYTF.

Relative to its sample, this clonotype is medium-sized. V is TRBV12-3 or TRBV12-4 and J is TRBJ1-2; 9 bases fit TRBD1. V lost 7 bases to trimming and J lost 4 bases; unmatched junction nucleotides: 7. CDR3 length equals 14 residues. In DNA form, the CDR3 reads TGTGCCAGCAAGAGGGGACAGGGCTTCTATGGCTACACCTTC. Its translation is CASKRGQGFYGYTF.

This clonotype is medium-sized in the sample. The chain joins TRBV12-3 or TRBV12-4 to TRBJ1-2; no reliable D call. Trimming left V 6 bases short and J 0 bases short, with 11 bases between. The CDR3 consists of 14 residues. The CDR3 spells CASSLSRANYGYTF. In nucleotides, the CDR3 is TGTGCCAGCAGCTTATCGCGAGCTAACTATGGCTACACCTTC.

Ten or more counts support this clonotype. The chain is built from TRBV12-3 or TRBV12-4 and TRBJ1-2; D is uncertain. V gave up 3 bases and J gave up 8 bases, with 10 bases separating them. The CDR3 covers 12 residues. In DNA form, the CDR3 reads TGTGCCAGCAGTTTCCGAGGTTTGGGCTACACCTTC. This encodes CASSFRGLGYTF.

This clonotype is deemed medium-sized. The chain uses TRBV12-3 or TRBV12-4 and TRBJ1-2; perhaps TRBD1 as D (6 bases). The germline V and J ends were trimmed by 1 base and 7 bases, with 16 bases remaining between them. CDR3 length: 15 amino acids. The CDR3 bases are TGTGCCAGCAGTTTAGGACGGACAGTGGCGGGTGGCTACACCTTC. Translation gives CASSLGRTVAGGYTF.

By share, this clonotype ranks as large (0.1 to 1%). The chain joins TRBV12-3 or TRBV12-4 to TRBJ1-2; TRBD1 aligns across 8 bases. V gave up 5 bases and J gave up 8 bases; unmatched junction bases: 7. This CDR3 region has 13 residues. CDR3 nucleotide sequence: TGTGCCAGCAGTCCCGGACAGGGACAGGGCTACACCTTC. This sequence encodes CASSPGQGQGYTF.

In its sample, this clonotype ranks as medium-sized. The chain carries TRBV12-3 or TRBV12-4 and TRBJ1-2; unclear D gene. The CDR3 extends over 12 amino acids. V was clipped by 3 bases and J by 4 bases, with 6 bases between them. The CDR3 loop reads CASSFQFYGYTF. The CDR3 region has the DNA TGTGCCAGCAGTTTCCAGTTCTATGGCTACACCTTC.